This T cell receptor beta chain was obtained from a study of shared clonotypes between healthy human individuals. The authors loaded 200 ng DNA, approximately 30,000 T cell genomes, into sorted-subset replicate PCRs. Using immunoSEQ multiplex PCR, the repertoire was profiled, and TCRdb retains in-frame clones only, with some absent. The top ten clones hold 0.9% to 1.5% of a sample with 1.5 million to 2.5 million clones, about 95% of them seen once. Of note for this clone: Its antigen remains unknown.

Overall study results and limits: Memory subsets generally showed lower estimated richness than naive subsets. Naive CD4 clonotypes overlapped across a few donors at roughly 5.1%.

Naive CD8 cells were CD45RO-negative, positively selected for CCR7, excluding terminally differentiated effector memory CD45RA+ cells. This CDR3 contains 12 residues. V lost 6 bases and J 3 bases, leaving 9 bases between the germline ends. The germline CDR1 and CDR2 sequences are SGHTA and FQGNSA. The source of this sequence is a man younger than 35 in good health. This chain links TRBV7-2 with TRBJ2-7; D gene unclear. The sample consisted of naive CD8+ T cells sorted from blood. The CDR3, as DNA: TGTGCCAGCAGTCCTGAAGGCTACGAGCAGTACTTC. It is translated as CASSPEGYEQYF.